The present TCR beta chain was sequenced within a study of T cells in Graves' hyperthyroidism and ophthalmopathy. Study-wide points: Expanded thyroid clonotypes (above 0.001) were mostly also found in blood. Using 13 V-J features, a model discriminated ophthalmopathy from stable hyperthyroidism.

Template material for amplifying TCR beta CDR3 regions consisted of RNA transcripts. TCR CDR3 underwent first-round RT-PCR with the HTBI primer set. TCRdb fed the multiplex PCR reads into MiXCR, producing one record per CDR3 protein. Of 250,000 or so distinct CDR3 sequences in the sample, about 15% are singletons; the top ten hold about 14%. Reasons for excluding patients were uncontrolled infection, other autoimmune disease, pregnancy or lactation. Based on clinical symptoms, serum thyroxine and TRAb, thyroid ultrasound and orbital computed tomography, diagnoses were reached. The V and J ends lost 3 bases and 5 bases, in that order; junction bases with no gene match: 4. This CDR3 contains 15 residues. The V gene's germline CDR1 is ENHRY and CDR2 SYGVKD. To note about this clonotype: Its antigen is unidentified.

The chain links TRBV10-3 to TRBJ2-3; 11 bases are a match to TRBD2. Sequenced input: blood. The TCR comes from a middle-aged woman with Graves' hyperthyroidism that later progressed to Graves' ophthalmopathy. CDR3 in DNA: TGTGCCATCAGTGATAGCGGGAGGGCTGGAGATACGCAGTATTTT. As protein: CAISDSGRAGDTQYF.